The 19 T cell receptor beta chains reported below all come from one sample, sequenced in a study of blood T cell repertoires in COVID-19. Using immunoSEQ multiplex PCR, the repertoire was profiled, and TCRdb retains in-frame clones only, with some absent. The sample contains approximately 180,000 clones, roughly 88% of which appear only once. The sample taken for sequencing was peripheral blood. The receptor source for this set is a woman between 35 and 50 years old with COVID-19, enrolled during active disease.

This sequence joins TRBV6-4 and TRBJ2-1; tentative D call: TRBD2 (5 bases). CDR1 is MRHNA and CDR2 is SNTAGT in the germline V gene. The CDR3 length is 13 residues. Trimming shortened V by 3 bases and J by 9 bases, and 12 bases separated the two germline ends. For the CDR3, the DNA is TGTGCCAGCAGTGAGGGAGCCGGGCGTGAGCAGTTCTTC. Translating it yields CASSEGAGREQFF.

This chain links TRBV28 with TRBJ1-1; D might be TRBD1 (6 bases). The CDR3 spans 14 residues. The germline gives CDR1 MDHEN, CDR2 SYDVKM. Trimming took 6 bases from V and 4 from J, leaving 15 bases between them. CDR3 residues: CASRKQGMTTEAFF. CDR3 in DNA: TGTGCCAGCAGGAAACAGGGTATGACCACTGAAGCTTTCTTT.

The table lists this clone with a few counts. This chain joins TRBV19 and TRBJ1-1; 10 bases agree with TRBD1. The V segment lost 6 bases and the J segment 0 bases; nucleotides outside the gene matches: 1. Per germline, CDR1 LNHDA and CDR2 SQIVND (reference sequence). The CDR3 is made up of 14 amino acids. This CDR3 is CASRGTGVNTEAFF. The DNA for the CDR3 is TGTGCCAGTAGGGGGACAGGGGTGAACACTGAAGCTTTCTTT.

In this sample, this clone turned up a few times. This chain connects TRBV6-5 to TRBJ1-5; a weak D match, TRBD1 (6 bases). CDR3 length: 15 residues. V lost 5 bases to trimming and J lost 3 bases, with 14 bases between them. Germline CDR1 MNHEY, CDR2 SVGAGI. For the CDR3, the DNA is TGTGCCAGCAGTAAACCCGGGACAAACAATCAGCCCCAGCATTTT. It translates to CASSKPGTNNQPQHF.

The V and J genes are TRBV7-2 and TRBJ2-7; TRBD1 might be the D (5 bases). Trimming stripped 6 bases from V and 2 bases from J, with 14 bases between. This CDR3 is 14 amino acids long. CDR1 and CDR2 from the germline V gene are SGHTA and FQGNSA. The CDR3 sequence is CASRTAGPTYEQYF. The CDR3, as DNA: TGTGCCAGCAGGACTGCAGGGCCCACCTACGAGCAGTACTTC.

J is TRBJ1-3 and V is TRBV10-2; the D gene is possibly TRBD1 (6 bases). The germline gives CDR1 WSHSY, CDR2 SAAADI. The germline V and J ends were trimmed by 7 bases and 0 bases, with 13 bases remaining between them. This CDR3 is built from 15 residues. The CDR3 spells CASTQTGNSGNTIYF. In nucleotides, the CDR3 is TGCGCCAGCACTCAAACAGGGAACTCTGGAAACACCATATATTTT.

The rearrangement joins TRBV6-5 to TRBJ2-1, with TRBD2 as a possible D gene (5 bases). The germline V gene encodes CDR1 MNHEY and CDR2 SVGAGI. The CDR3 is 14 amino acids. V was cut by 4 bases and J by 8 bases, with 15 bases left in between. The CDR3 spells CASSSAGPGDEQFF. The CDR3 coding sequence is TGTGCCAGCAGTTCGGCAGGACCCGGGGATGAGCAGTTCTTC.

This clone was detected only once. This chain connects TRBV27 to TRBJ1-5, with 8 bases identical to TRBD1. The CDR3 is 13 amino acids. V shed 4 bases, J shed 12 bases, and the junction held 8 bases outside the gene matches. Germline V CDR1 and CDR2: MNHEY, SMNVEV (reference sequence). The CDR3, as DNA: TGTGCCAGCAGTTATCAGGGGGCGGGGGACCAGCATTTT. Translation gives CASSYQGAGDQHF.

J is TRBJ2-7 and V is TRBV6-5, with 9 bases fitting TRBD1. Trimming removed 6 bases from V and 5 bases from J; junction bases left unmatched: 11. Germline assignment: CDR1 MNHEY and CDR2 SVGAGI. The CDR3 is 15 residues long. The CDR3 region has the DNA TGTGCCAGCAGGGCAGTGGGGACAGGGAGCGACGAGCAGTACTTC. Amino acids: CASRAVGTGSDEQYF.

The V and J genes are TRBV12-3 or TRBV12-4 and TRBJ2-1, with D unclear. There are 13 residues in the CDR3. V lost 5 bases to trimming and J lost 4 bases, with 9 bases between them. Here the CDR3 reads CASSPFRYNEQFF. CDR3 DNA: TGTGCCAGCAGTCCGTTCAGGTACAATGAGCAGTTCTTC.

This clone has just a few counts. Written as DNA, the CDR3 is TGTGCCAGCAGCTTAAGGACAGGGAATATCAGGGAGCTGTTTTTT. This translates into CASSLRTGNIRELFF. The chain is built from TRBV7-6 and TRBJ2-2; 8 bases align to TRBD1. This CDR3 is built from 15 residues. The germline gives CDR1 SGHVS, CDR2 FNYEAQ. V lost 2 bases and J lost 9; bases outside the gene matches: 8.

The chain uses TRBV4-1 and TRBJ1-5; no firm D call. CDR1 is MGHRA and CDR2 is YSYEKL in the germline V gene. The CDR3 consists of 11 residues. V dropped 4 bases and J dropped 9 bases, with 7 bases sitting between them. Here the CDR3 DNA reads TGCGCCAGCAGCCCCACGGGGCCCCAGCATTTT. This translates into CASSPTGPQHF.

The V call is TRBV3-1 (or the pseudogene TRBV3-2), the J call TRBJ1-2, with a tentative D call TRBD1 (6 bases). The CDR3 loop spans 14 amino acids. The ends were cut back, 4 bases at V and 0 bases at J, with 9 bases in the middle. From germline, CDR1 is LGHDT and CDR2 YNNKEL (reference sequence). The CDR3 DNA is TGTGCCAGCAGCCGCCGGACAGCTAACTATGGCTACACCTTC. This codes for CASSRRTANYGYTF.

This clone was counted between two and nine times. This rearrangement joins TRBV18 to TRBJ1-2, with D perhaps TRBD1 (6 bases). The CDR3 contains 15 residues. V was pared by 4 bases and J by 1 base, with 13 bases between. The germline V gene encodes CDR1 KGHSH and CDR2 LQKENI. CDR3 DNA sequence: TGTGCCAGCTCACTGGACAGCCTGGATAACTATGGCTACACCTTC. This translates into CASSLDSLDNYGYTF.

A single count supports this clone. The chain has TRBV9 and TRBJ1-1; 9 nucleotides match TRBD1. This CDR3 spans 15 amino acids. The germline V gene has CDR1 SGDLS and CDR2 YYNGEE. After removal of 3 bases from V and 5 bases from J, the junction contained 8 bases not matched to a gene. CDR3 in DNA: TGTGCCAGCAGCGCGGAGGGGACAGGGAAAACTGAAGCTTTCTTT. It specifies CASSAEGTGKTEAFF.

In its sample, this clone was seen a few times. The chain has TRBV4-1 and TRBJ2-2; 7 bases are a match to TRBD1. Germline loops: CDR1 MGHRA, CDR2 YSYEKL. V gave up 0 bases and J gave up 5 bases; unmatched junction bases: 6. The CDR3 is 16 residues long. The CDR3 sequence: CASSQDTGARTGELFF. The DNA of the CDR3 is TGCGCCAGCAGCCAAGATACAGGGGCGAGGACCGGGGAGCTGTTTTTT.

This clone was picked up one time. The chain combines TRBV10-2 with TRBJ2-7, with a tentative D call TRBD1 (5 bases). The CDR3 is 14 amino acids. Germline V CDR1 and CDR2: WSHSY, SAAADI. Trimming took off 6 bases at V and 4 bases at J, with 16 bases between the two ends. CDR3 region: CASRGMGPLYEQYF. The CDR3 nucleotides read TGCGCCAGCAGGGGGATGGGGCCGCTTTACGAGCAGTACTTC.

There are a few counts of this clone. The CDR3 is CASSMTGTEAFF. The CDR3 DNA reads as TGTGCCAGCAGTATGACAGGGACTGAAGCTTTCTTT. The chain employs TRBV6-5 and TRBJ1-1, with 7 positions matching TRBD1. The V gene's germline CDR1 is MNHEY and CDR2 SVGAGI. The trim removed 5 bases at V and 5 bases at J, leaving 2 bases unmatched. The CDR3 extends over 12 amino acids.

J is TRBJ1-1 and V is TRBV7-6, with no clear D. The CDR3 length is 13 residues. Germline CDR1 and CDR2: SGHVS and FNYEAQ. V lost 4 bases, J lost 10 bases, and 16 bases lay in between. In DNA form, the CDR3 reads TGTGCCAGCAGCTCCACCGCGGTCTCGGGAGCTTTCTTT. This encodes CASSSTAVSGAFF. The variable domain in full, with the rest retrieved from reference TRBV7-6 and TRBJ1-1, is GAGVSQSPRYKVTKRGQDVALRCDPISGHVSLYWYRQALGQGPEFLTYFNYEAQQDKSGLPNDRFSAERPEGSISTLTIQRTEQRDSAMYRCASSSTAVSGAFFGQGTRLTVV.